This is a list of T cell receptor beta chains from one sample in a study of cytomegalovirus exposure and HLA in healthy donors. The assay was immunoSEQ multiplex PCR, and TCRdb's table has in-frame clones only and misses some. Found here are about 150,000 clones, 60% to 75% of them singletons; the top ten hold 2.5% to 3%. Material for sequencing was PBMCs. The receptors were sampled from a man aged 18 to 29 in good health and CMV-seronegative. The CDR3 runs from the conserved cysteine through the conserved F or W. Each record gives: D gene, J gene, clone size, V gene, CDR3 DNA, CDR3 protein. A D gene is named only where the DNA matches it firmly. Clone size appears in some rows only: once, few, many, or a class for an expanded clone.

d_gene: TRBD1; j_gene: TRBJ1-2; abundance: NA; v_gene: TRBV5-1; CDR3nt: TGCGCCAGCAGCCTAGGGACAGGGGTTAATCGCTACACCTTC; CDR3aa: CASSLGTGVNRYTF
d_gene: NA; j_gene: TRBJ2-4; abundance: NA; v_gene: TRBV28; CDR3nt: TGTGCCAGCAGCTATATCGGGGGATCGGGCAGTCAGTACTTC; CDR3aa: CASSYIGGSGSQYF
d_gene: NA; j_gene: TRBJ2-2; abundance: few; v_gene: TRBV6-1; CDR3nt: TGTGCCAGCAGTGAAGAGGGGGGGTGGACCGGGGAGCTGTTTTTT; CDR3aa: CASSEEGGWTGELFF
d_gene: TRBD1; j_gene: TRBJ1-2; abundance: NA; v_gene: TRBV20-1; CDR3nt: TGCAGTCGGGACAGGGGGCATGGCTACACCTTC; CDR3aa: CSRDRGHGYTF
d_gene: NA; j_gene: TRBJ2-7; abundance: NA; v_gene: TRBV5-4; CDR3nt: TGTGCCAGCAGCTTGGGGGGCAGGCCTACCTACGAGCAGTACTTC; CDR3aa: CASSLGGRPTYEQYF
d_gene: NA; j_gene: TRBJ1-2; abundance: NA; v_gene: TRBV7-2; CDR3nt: TGTGCCAGCAACCTCGGGACAAATTATTTTGGCTACACCTTC; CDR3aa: CASNLGTNYFGYTF
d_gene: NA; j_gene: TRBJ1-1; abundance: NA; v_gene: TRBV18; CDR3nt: TGTGCCAGCTCACCACTGACAGGTGAGAACACTGAAGCTTTCTTT; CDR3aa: CASSPLTGENTEAFF
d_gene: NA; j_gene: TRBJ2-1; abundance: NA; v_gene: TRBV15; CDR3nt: TGTGCCACCAGCAGAGATCGAGGGAGGGGGGGTTACAATGAGCAGTTCTTC; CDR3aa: CATSRDRGRGGYNEQFF
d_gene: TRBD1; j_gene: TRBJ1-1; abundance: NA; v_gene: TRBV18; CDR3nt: TGTGCCAGCTCATCCGGGACAGGGAGGAGGGACACTGAAGCTTTCTTT; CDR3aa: CASSSGTGRRDTEAFF
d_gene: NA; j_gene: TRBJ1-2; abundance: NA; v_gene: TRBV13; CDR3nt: TGTGCCAGCAGCTTAGGCACTAGGAGTAATGCTCTTCGTGGCTACACCTTC; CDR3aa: CASSLGTRSNALRGYTF
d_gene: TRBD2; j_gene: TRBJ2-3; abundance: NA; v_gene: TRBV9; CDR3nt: TGTGCCAGCAGCGTAGGGGCCCCAGCGGGGGACCGCACAGATACGCAGTATTTT; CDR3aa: CASSVGAPAGDRTDTQYF
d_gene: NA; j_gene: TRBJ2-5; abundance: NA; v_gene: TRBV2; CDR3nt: TGTGCCAGCAGTGATCTCCTCCGGGACTTCCAAGAGACCCAGTACTTC; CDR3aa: CASSDLLRDFQETQYF
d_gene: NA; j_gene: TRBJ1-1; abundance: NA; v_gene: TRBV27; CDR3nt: TGTGCCAGCAGTTTATCGGGGTGGGGGGTGTCCACTGAAGCTTTCTTT; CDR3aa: CASSLSGWGVSTEAFF
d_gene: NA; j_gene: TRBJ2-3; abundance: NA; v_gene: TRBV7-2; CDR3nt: TGTGCCAGCAGCCCCAGTGGCGGCAGCACAGATACGCAGTATTTT; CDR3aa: CASSPSGGSTDTQYF
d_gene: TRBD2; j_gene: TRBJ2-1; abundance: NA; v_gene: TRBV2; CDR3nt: TGTGCCAGCAGGAAGACTAGCGGGGCATACAATGAGCAGTTCTTC; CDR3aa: CASRKTSGAYNEQFF
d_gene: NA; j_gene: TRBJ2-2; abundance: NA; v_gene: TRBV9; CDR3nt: TGTGCCAGCAGCCCATTCGGACAGAGCGCGAACACCGGGGAGCTGTTTTTT; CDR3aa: CASSPFGQSANTGELFF
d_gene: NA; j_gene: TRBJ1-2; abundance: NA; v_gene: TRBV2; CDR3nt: TGTGCCAGCAGTGGACAGGCGACCAACTATGGCTACACCTTC; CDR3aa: CASSGQATNYGYTF
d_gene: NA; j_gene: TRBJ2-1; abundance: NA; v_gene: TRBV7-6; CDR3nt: TGTGCCAGCAGCCAGTACGGGGGGCGTGTAGAAAATGAGCAGTTCTTC; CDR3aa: CASSQYGGRVENEQFF
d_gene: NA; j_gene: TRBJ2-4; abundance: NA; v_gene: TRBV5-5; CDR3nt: TGTGCCAGCAGCTTGTGGTTAGCCGGGATCCCGAGTCAGTACTTC; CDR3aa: CASSLWLAGIPSQYF
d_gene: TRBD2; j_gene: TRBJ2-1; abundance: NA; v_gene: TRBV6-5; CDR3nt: TGTGCCAGCAGCGGAGCGGGGGGGCCCCGGGAGCAGTTCTTC; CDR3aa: CASSGAGGPREQFF
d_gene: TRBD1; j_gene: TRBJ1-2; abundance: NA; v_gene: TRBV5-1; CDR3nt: TGCGCCAGCAGCTTGGAGGGACAGGGGTCCTATGGCTACACCTTC; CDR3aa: CASSLEGQGSYGYTF
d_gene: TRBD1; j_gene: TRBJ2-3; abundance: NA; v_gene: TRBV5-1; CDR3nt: TGCGCCAGCAGTTCGGACAGGCTCACAGATACGCAGTATTTT; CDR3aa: CASSSDRLTDTQYF
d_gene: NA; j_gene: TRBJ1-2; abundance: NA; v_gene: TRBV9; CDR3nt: TGTGCCAGCAGTTCAGCACAGGGTATCGACTATGGCTACACCTTC; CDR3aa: CASSSAQGIDYGYTF
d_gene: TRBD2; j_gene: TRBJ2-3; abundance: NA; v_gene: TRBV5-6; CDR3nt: TGTGCCAGCCTCTGGGGGACTAGCGGGGGGCCAGATACGCAGTATTTT; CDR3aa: CASLWGTSGGPDTQYF
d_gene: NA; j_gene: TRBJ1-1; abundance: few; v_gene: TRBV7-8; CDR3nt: TGTGCCAGCAGCCGGACAGAGATCAACACTGAAGCTTTCTTT; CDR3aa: CASSRTEINTEAFF
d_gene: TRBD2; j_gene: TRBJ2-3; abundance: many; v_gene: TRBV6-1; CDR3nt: TGTGCCAGCAGTGGCCTTAGCGGGGGGAGCACAGATACGCAGTATTTT; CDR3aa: CASSGLSGGSTDTQYF
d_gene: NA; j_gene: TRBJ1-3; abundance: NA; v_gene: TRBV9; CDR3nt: TGTGCCAGCAGCGTTAATTCCCCGAGCTCTGGAAACACCATATATTTT; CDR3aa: CASSVNSPSSGNTIYF
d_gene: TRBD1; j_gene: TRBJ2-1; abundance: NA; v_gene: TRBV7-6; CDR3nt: TGTGCCAGCAGCTTAGTCGGGACAGCCTACAATGAGCAGTTCTTC; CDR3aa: CASSLVGTAYNEQFF
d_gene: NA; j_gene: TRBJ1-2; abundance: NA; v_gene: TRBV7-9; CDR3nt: TGTGCCAGCAGCTTATCCATCGGGGAGTTTAACTATGGCTACACCTTC; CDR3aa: CASSLSIGEFNYGYTF
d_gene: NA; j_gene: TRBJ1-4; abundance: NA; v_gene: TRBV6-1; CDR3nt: TGTGCCAGCAGTGAAGTCAGGGCTGAAAAACTGTTTTTT; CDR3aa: CASSEVRAEKLFF
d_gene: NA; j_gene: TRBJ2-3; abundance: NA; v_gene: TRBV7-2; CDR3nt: TGTGCCAGCAGCCCCTTAGCGTCAGATACGCAGTATTTT; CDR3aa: CASSPLASDTQYF
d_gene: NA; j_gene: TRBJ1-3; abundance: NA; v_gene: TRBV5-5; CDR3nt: TGTGCCAGCAGCTTGCCAGTTTGGAACACCATATATTTT; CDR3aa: CASSLPVWNTIYF
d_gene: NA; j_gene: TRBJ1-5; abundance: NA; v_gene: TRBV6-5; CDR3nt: TGTGCCAGCAGTTACTCCGCCCGGGTTCAGCCCCAGCATTTT; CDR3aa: CASSYSARVQPQHF
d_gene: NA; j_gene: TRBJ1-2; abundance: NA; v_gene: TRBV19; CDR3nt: TGTGCCAGTAGGAACCCGCCGGACAGCTATGGCTACACCTTC; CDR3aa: CASRNPPDSYGYTF